This is a list of T cell receptor beta chains from one sample in a study of CD8 T cells in ankylosing spondylitis. MiXCR, run by TCRdb on the 5' RACE reads, gives a single entry per CDR3 protein. Of about 220,000 distinct CDR3 sequences listed, 8% to 11% are singletons. The sequenced sample was blood, either unsorted or a sorted T cell fraction (not recorded which). Receptor source: a male donor with ankylosing spondylitis or in good health (not recorded which). CDR3s include the opening cysteine and the closing phenylalanine or tryptophan. D genes are given only for firm matches. The size field is filled for only some rows; it gives once, few, many or a size class.

v_gene	len	abundance	j_gene	d_gene	CDR3aa	CDR3nt
TRBV6-1	14	many	TRBJ2-1	-	CASSPSPSIDEQFF	TGTGCCAGCAGTCCATCGCCCTCAATCGATGAGCAGTTCTTC
TRBV5-1	14	-	TRBJ1-4	-	CASSPRQSDEKLFF	TGCGCCAGCAGCCCCCGACAGAGCGATGAAAAACTGTTTTTT
TRBV7-3	15	many	TRBJ2-3	-	CASSLWVSSTDTQYF	TGTGCCAGCAGCTTATGGGTTTCCAGCACAGATACGCAGTATTTT
TRBV4-2	16	-	TRBJ2-1	-	CASSPPWGTGDNEQFF	TGTGCCAGCAGCCCCCCTTGGGGGACTGGAGACAATGAGCAGTTCTTC
TRBV9	16	few	TRBJ2-1	-	CASSVTGISSYNEQFF	TGTGCCAGCAGCGTCACAGGGATCAGCTCCTACAATGAGCAGTTCTTC
TRBV16	15	-	TRBJ1-1	-	CASSPRVGGNTEAFF	TGTGCCAGCAGCCCCCGGGTGGGGGGGAACACTGAAGCTTTCTTT
TRBV7-9	12	few	TRBJ1-4	TRBD1	CASSGTGDKLFF	TGTGCCAGCAGCGGGACAGGGGATAAACTGTTTTTT
TRBV28	16	-	TRBJ2-1	-	CASPPRSSDSYNEQFF	TGTGCCAGCCCCCCCCGTAGCTCCGACTCCTACAATGAGCAGTTCTTC
TRBV7-9	14	many	TRBJ2-5	TRBD1	CASSLGQAAYAQYF	TGTGCCAGCAGCCTAGGACAGGCGGCCTATGCCCAGTACTTC
TRBV6-1	16	many	TRBJ2-2	TRBD2	CASSTTSGRNTGELFF	TGTGCCAGCAGTACAACTAGCGGTCGAAACACCGGGGAGCTGTTTTTT
TRBV7-9	14	-	TRBJ1-5	-	CASSFGSSNQPQHF	TGTGCCAGCAGCTTCGGCAGCTCCAATCAGCCCCAGCATTTT
TRBV20-1	14	many	TRBJ1-5	TRBD1	CSAMGQGANQPQHF	TGCAGTGCTATGGGACAGGGGGCTAATCAGCCCCAGCATTTT